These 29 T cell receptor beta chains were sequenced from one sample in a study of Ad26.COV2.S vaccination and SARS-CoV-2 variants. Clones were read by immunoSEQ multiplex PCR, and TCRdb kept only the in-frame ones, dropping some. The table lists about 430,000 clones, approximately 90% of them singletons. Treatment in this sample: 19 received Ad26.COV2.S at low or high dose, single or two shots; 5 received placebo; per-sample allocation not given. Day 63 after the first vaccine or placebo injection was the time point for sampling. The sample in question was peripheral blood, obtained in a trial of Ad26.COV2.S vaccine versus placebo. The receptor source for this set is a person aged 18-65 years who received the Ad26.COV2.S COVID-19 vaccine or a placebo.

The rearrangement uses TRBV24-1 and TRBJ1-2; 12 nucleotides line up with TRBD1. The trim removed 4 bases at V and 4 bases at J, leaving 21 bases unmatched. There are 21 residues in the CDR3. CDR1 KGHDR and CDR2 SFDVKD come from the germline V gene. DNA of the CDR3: TGTGCCACCAGTGACCCGACCGACGTGGGGACAGGGGGCCGAGCCCCCTATGGCTACACCTTC. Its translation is CATSDPTDVGTGGRAPYGYTF.

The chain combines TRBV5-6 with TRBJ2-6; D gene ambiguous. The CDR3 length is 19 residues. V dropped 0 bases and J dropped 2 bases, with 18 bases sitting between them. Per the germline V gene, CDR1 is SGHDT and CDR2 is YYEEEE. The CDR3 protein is CASSLAFASLRAGANVLTF. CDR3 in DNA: TGTGCCAGCAGCTTGGCCTTTGCCAGCCTACGGGCTGGGGCCAACGTCCTGACTTTC.

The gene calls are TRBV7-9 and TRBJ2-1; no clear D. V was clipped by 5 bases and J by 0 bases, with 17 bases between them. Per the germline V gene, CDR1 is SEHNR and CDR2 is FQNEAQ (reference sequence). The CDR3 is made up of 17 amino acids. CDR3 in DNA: TGTGCCAGCAGCGCCCGTCCGGGCGTCAGCTCCTACAATGAGCAGTTCTTC. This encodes CASSARPGVSSYNEQFF.

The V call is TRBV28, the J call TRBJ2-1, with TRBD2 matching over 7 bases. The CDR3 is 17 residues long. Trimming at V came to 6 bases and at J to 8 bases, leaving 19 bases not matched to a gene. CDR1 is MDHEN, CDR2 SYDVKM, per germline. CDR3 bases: TGTGCCAGCAGCCCACGAGGAAGTGGCGGGAGTGCCGATGAGCAGTTCTTC. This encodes CASSPRGSGGSADEQFF.

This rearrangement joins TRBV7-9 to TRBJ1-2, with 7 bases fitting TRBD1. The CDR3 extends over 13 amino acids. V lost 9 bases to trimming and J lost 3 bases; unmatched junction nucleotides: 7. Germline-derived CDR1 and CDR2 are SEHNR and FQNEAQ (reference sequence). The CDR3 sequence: CASKLGTDYGYTF. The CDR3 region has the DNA TGTGCCAGTAAACTCGGGACAGACTATGGCTACACCTTC.

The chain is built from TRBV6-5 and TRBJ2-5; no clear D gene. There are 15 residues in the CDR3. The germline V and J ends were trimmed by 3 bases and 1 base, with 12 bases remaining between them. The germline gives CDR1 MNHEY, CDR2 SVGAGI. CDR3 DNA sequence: TGTGCCAGCAGTTATCAGACACTACTCCAAGAGACCCAGTACTTC. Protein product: CASSYQTLLQETQYF.

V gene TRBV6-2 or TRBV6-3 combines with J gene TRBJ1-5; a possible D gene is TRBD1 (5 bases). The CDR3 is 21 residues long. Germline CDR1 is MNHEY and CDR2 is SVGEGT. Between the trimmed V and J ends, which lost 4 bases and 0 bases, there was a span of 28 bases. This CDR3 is CASSSLRPGPISPNSNQPQHF. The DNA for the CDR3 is TGTGCCAGCAGTTCCTTACGCCCGGGACCCATAAGCCCGAATAGCAATCAGCCCCAGCATTTT.

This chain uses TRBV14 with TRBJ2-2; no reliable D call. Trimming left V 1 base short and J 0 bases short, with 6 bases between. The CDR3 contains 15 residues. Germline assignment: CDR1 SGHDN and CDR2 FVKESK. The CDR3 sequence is CASSQGFSNTGELFF. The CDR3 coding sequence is TGTGCCAGCAGCCAAGGTTTCTCGAACACCGGGGAGCTGTTTTTT. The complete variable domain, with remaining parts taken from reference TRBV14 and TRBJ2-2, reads EAGVTQFPSHSVIEKGQTVTLRCDPISGHDNLYWYRRVMGKEIKFLLHFVKESKQDESGMPNNRFLAERTGGTYSTLKVQPAELEDSGVYFCASSQGFSNTGELFFGEGSRLTVL.

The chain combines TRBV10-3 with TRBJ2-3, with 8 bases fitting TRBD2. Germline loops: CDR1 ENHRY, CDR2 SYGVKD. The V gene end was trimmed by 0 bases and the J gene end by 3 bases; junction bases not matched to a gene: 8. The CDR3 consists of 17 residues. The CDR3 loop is CAISESITGGPTDTQYF. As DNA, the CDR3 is TGTGCCATCAGTGAGTCGATCACGGGAGGGCCGACAGATACGCAGTATTTT.

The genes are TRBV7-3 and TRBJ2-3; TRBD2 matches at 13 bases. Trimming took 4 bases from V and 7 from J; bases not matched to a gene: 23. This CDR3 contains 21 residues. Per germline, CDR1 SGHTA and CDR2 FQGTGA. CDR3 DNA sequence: TGTGCCAGCAGCTCCACCCCACTAGCGGGAGGGCCGCGGGATATTCGTAATACGCAGTATTTT. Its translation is CASSSTPLAGGPRDIRNTQYF. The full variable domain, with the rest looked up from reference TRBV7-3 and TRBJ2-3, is GAGVSQTPSNKVTEKGKYVELRCDPISGHTALYWYRQSLGQGPEFLIYFQGTGAADDSGLPNDRFFAVRPEGSVSTLKIQRTERGDSAVYLCASSSTPLAGGPRDIRNTQYFGPGTRLTVL.

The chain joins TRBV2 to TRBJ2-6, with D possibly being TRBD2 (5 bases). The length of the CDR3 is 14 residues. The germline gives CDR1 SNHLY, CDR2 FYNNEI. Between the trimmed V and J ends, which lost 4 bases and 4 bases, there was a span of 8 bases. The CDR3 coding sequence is TGTGCCAGCAGTGCCGGGGAAGGGGCCAACGTCCTGACTTTC. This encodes CASSAGEGANVLTF.

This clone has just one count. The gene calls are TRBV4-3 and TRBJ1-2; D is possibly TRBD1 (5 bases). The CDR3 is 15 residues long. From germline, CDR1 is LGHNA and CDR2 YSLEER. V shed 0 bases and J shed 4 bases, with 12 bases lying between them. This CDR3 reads CASSQDGAGIYGYTF. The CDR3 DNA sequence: TGCGCCAGCAGCCAAGATGGCGCAGGGATCTATGGCTACACCTTC.

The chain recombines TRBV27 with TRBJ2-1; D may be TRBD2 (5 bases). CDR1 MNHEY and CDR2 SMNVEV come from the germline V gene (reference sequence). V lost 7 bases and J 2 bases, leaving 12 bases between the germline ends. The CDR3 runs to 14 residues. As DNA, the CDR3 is TGTGCCAGCACGGTCGGAGGTCCCTACAATGAGCAGTTCTTC. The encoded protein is CASTVGGPYNEQFF.

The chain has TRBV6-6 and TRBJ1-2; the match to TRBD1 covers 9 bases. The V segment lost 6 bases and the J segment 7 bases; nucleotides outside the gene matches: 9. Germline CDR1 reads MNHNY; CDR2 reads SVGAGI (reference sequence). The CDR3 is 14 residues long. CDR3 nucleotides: TGTGCCAGCAGACCCGGGACAGGGTCGCGTGGCTACACCTTC. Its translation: CASRPGTGSRGYTF.

This chain's CDR3 is CASSIEEFREAFF. In DNA form, the CDR3 reads TGTGCCAGTAGTATAGAGGAGTTCCGTGAAGCTTTCTTT. The chain is built from TRBV19 and TRBJ1-1, with D unresolved. CDR1 and CDR2 (germline): LNHDA, SQIVND (reference sequence). The CDR3 is 13 amino acids. Trimming pared 0 bases from V and 7 bases from J, leaving 9 bases between.

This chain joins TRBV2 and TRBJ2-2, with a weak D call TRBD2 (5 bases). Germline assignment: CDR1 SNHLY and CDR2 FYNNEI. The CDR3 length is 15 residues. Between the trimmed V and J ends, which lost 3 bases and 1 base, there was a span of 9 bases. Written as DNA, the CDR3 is TGTGCCAGCAGTGATGAGGAGGAGAACACCGGGGAGCTGTTTTTT. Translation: CASSDEEENTGELFF.

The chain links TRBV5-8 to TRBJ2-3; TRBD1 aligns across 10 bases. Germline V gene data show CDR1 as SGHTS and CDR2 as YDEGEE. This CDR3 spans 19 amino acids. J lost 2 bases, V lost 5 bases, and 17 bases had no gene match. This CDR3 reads CASSSGTGATRLATDTQYF. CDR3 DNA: TGTGCCAGCAGTTCCGGGACAGGGGCAACACGGTTGGCCACAGATACGCAGTATTTT.

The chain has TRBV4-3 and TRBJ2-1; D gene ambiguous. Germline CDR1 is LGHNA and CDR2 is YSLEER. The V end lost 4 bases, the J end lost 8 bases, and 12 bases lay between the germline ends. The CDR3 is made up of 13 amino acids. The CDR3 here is CASSRSESDEQFF. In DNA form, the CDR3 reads TGCGCCAGCAGCCGGTCCGAGTCGGATGAGCAGTTCTTC.

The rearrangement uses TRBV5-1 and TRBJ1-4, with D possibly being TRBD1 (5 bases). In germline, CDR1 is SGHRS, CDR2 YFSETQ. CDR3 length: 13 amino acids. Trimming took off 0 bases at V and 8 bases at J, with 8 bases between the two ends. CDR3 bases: TGCGCCAGCAGCTTGGAAAACAGGGAAAAACTGTTTTTT. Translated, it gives CASSLENREKLFF.

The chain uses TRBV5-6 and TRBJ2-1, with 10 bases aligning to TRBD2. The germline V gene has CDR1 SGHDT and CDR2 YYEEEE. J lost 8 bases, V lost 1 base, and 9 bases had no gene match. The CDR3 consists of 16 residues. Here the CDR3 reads CASSLLSSGSGDEQFF. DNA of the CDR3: TGTGCCAGCAGCTTGTTGTCTAGCGGGAGTGGAGATGAGCAGTTCTTC.

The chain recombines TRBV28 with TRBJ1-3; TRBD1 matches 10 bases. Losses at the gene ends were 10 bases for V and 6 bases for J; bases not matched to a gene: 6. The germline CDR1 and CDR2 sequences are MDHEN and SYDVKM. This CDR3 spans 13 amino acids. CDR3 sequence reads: CATLTGGKNTIYF. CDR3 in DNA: TGTGCCACCTTGACAGGGGGCAAAAACACCATATATTTT.

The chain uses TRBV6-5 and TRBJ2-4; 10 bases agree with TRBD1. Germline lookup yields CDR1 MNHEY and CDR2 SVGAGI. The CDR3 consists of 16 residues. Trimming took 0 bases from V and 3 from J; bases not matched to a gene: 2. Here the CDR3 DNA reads TGTGCCAGCAGTTACTCCGGGACAGGGGACAAAAACATTCAGTACTTC. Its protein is CASSYSGTGDKNIQYF.

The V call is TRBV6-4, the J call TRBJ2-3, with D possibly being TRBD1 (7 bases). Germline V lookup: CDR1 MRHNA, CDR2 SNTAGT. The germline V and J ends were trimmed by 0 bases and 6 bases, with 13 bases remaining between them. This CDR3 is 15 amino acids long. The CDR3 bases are TGTGCCAGCAGTGACTCTTGGACAGGAGGGGATACGCAGTATTTT. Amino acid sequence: CASSDSWTGGDTQYF.

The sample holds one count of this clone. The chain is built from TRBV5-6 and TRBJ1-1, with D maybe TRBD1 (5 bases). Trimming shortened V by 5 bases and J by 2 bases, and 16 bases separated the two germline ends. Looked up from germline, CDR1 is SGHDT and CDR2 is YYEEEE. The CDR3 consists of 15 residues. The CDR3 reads CASSFPQGSNTEAFF. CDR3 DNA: TGTGCCAGCAGTTTCCCTCAGGGCTCTAACACTGAAGCTTTCTTT.

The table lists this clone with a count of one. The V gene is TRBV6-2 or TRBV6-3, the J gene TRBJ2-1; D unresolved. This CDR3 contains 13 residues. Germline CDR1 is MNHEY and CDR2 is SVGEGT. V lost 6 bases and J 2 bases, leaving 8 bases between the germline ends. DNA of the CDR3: TGTGCCAGCAGCCTTGAAACCTACAATGAGCAGTTCTTC. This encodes CASSLETYNEQFF.

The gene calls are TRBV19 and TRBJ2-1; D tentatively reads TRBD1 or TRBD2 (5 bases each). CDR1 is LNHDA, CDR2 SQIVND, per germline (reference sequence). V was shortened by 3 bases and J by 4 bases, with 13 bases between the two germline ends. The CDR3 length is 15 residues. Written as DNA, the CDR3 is TGTGCCAGTAGTATCGATCCCGGGGCATACAATGAGCAGTTCTTC. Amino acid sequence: CASSIDPGAYNEQFF. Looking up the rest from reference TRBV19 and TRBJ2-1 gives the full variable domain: DGGITQSPKYLFRKEGQNVTLSCEQNLNHDAMYWYRQDPGQGLRLIYYSQIVNDFQKGDIAEGYSVSREKKESFPLTVTSAQKNPTAFYLCASSIDPGAYNEQFFGPGTRLTVL.

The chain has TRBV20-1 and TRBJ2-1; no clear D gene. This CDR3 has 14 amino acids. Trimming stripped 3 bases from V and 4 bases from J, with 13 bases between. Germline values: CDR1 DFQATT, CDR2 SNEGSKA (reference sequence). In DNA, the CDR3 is TGCAGTGCTAGTTGGTCACTACGTTACAATGAGCAGTTCTTC. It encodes CSASWSLRYNEQFF.

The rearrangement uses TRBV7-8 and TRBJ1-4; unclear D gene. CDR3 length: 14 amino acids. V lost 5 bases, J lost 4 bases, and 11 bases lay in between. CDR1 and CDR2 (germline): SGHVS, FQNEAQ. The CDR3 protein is CASSRLPINEKLFF. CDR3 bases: TGTGCCAGCAGCCGGCTACCAATTAATGAAAAACTGTTTTTT.

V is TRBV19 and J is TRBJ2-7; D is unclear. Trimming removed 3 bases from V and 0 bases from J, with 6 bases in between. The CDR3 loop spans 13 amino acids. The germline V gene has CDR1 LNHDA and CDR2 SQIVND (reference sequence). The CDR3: CASSMQSSYEQYF. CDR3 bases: TGTGCCAGTAGTATGCAAAGCTCCTACGAGCAGTACTTC.